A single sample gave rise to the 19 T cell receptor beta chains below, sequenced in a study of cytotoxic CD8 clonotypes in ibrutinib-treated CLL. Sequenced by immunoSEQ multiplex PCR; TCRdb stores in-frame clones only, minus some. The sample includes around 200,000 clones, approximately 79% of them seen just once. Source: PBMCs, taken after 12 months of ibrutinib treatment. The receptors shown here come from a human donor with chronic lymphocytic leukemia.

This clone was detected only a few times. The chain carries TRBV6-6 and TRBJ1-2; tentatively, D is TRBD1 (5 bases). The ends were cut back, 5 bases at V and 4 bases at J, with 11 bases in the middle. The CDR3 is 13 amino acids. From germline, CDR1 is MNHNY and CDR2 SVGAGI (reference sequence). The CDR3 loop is CASSDSEGYGYTF. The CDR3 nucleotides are TGTGCCAGCAGTGACAGTGAGGGCTATGGCTACACCTTC.

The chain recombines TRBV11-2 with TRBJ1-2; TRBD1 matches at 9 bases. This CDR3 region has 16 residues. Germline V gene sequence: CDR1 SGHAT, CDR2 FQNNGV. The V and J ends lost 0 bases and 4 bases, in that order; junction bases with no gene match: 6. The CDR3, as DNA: TGTGCCAGCAGCTTAGATTTCGCGACAGGGGGCTATGGCTACACCTTC. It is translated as CASSLDFATGGYGYTF.

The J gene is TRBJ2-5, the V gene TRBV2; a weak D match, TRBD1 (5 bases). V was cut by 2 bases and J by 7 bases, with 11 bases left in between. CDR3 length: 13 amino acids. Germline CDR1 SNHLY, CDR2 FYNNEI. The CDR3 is CASSERGQGTQYF. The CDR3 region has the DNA TGTGCCAGCAGTGAAAGAGGTCAGGGGACCCAGTACTTC. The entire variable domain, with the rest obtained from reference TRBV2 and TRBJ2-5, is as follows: EPEVTQTPSHQVTQMGQEVILRCVPISNHLYFYWYRQILGQKVEFLVSFYNNEISEKSEIFDDQFSVERPDGSNFTLKIRSTKLEDSAMYFCASSERGQGTQYFGPGTRLLVL.

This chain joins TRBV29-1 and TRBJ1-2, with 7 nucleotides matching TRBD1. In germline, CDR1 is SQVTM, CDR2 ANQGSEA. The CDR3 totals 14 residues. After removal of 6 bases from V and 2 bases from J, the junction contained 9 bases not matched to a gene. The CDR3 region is CSVGAHRGNYGYTF. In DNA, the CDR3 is TGCAGCGTCGGAGCCCACAGGGGCAACTATGGCTACACCTTC.

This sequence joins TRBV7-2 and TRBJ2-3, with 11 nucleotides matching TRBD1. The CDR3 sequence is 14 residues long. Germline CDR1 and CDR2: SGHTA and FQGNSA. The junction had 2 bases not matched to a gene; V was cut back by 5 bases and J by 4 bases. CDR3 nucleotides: TGTGCCAGCAGCCCGGGACAGGGGGCAGATACGCAGTATTTT. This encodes CASSPGQGADTQYF.

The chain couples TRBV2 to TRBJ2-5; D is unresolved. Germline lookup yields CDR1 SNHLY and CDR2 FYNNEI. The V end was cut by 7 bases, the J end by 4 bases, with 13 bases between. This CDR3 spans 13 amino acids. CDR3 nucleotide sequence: TGTGCCAGCACAGGAACTAAAAGAGAGACCCAGTACTTC. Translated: CASTGTKRETQYF.

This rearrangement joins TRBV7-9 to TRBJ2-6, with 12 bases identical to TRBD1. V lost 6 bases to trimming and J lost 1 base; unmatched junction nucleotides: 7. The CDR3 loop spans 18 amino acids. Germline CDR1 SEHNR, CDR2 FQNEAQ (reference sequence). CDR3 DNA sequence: TGTGCCAGCAGGCCCCGGGACAGGGGGCAATCTGGGGCCAACGTCCTGACTTTC. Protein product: CASRPRDRGQSGANVLTF.

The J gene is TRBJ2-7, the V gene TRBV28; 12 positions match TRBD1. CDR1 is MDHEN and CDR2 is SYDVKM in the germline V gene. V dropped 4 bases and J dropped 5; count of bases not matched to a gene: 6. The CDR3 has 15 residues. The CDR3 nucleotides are TGTGCCAGCAGTTCAACGGGACAGGGGGCCCACGAGCAGTACTTC. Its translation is CASSSTGQGAHEQYF.

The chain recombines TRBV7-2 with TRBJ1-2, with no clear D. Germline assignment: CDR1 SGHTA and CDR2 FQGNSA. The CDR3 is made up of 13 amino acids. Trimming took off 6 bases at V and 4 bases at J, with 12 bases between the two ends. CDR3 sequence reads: CASSSGGFYGYTF. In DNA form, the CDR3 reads TGTGCCAGCAGTTCCGGCGGGTTCTATGGCTACACCTTC.

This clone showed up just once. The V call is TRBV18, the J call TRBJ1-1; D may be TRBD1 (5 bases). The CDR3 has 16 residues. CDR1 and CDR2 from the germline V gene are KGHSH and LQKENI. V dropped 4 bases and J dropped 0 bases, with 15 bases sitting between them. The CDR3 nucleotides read TGTGCCAGCTCACAGAACAGCGGCAGGGTGAACACTGAAGCTTTCTTT. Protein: CASSQNSGRVNTEAFF.

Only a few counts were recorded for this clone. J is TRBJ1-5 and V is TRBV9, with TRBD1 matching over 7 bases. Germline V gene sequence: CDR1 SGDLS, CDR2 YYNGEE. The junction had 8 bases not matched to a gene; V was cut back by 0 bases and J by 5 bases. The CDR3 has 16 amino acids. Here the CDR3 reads CASSVGADREYQPQHF. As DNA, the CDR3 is TGTGCCAGCAGCGTAGGGGCTGACAGGGAGTATCAGCCCCAGCATTTT.

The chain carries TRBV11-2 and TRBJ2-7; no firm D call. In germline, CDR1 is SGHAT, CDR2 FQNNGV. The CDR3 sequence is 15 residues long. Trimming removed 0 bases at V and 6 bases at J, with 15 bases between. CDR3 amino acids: CASSLDRFSGFEQYF. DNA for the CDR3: TGTGCCAGCAGCTTAGATCGTTTTTCGGGTTTCGAGCAGTACTTC. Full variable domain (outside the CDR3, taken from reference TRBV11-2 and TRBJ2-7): EAGVAQSPRYKIIEKRQSVAFWCNPISGHATLYWYQQILGQGPKLLIQFQNNGVVDDSQLPKDRFSAERLKGVDSTLKIQPAKLEDSAVYLCASSLDRFSGFEQYFGPGTRLTVT.

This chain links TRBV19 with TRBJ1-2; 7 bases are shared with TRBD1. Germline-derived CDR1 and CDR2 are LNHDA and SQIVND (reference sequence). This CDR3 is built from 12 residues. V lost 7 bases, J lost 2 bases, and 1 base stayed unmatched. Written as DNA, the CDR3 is TGTGCCAGTACGGACAGGAACTATGGCTACACCTTC. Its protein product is CASTDRNYGYTF. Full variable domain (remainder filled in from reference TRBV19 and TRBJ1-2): DGGITQSPKYLFRKEGQNVTLSCEQNLNHDAMYWYRQDPGQGLRLIYYSQIVNDFQKGDIAEGYSVSREKKESFPLTVTSAQKNPTAFYLCASTDRNYGYTFGSGTRLTVV.

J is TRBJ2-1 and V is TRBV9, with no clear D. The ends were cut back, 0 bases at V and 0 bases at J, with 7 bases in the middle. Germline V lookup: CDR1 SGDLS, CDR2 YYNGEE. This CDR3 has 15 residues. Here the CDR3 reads CASSVDFRSYNEQFF. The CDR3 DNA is TGTGCCAGCAGCGTAGACTTCCGCTCCTACAATGAGCAGTTCTTC.

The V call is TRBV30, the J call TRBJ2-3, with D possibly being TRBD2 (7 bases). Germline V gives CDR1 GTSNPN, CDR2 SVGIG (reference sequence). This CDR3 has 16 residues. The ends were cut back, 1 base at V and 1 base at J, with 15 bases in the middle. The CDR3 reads CAWSGGTGGRTDTQYF. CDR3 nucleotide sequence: TGTGCCTGGAGTGGAGGAACGGGGGGCCGCACAGATACGCAGTATTTT.

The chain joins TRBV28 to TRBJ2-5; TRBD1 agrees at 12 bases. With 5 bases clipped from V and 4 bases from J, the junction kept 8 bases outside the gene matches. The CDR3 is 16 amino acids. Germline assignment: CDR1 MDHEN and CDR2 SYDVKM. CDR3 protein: CASSGPGTGGSETQYF. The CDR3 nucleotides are TGTGCCAGCAGTGGCCCCGGGACAGGGGGCTCAGAGACCCAGTACTTC.

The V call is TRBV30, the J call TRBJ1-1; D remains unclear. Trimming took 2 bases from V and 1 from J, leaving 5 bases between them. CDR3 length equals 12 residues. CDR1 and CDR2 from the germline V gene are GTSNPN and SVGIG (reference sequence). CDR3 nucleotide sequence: TGTGCCTGGAGTCCAGGGAACACTGAAGCTTTCTTT. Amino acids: CAWSPGNTEAFF.

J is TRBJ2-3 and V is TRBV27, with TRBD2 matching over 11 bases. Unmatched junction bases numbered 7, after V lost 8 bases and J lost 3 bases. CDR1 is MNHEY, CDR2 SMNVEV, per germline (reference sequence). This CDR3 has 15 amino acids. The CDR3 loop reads CASLRLAGGTDTQYF. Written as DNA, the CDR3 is TGTGCCAGCCTACGTCTAGCGGGAGGAACAGATACGCAGTATTTT.

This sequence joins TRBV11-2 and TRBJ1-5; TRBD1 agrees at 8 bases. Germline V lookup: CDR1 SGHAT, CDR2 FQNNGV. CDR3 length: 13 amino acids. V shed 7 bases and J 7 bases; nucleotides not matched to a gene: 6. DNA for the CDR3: TGTGCCAGCAATGGACAGGGTGGGCAGCCCCAGCATTTT. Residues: CASNGQGGQPQHF. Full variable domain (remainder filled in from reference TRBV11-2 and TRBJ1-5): EAGVAQSPRYKIIEKRQSVAFWCNPISGHATLYWYQQILGQGPKLLIQFQNNGVVDDSQLPKDRFSAERLKGVDSTLKIQPAKLEDSAVYLCASNGQGGQPQHFGDGTRLSIL.